What follows describes a single T cell receptor beta chain. Its antigen is as yet unknown. This sample was taken from a study of T cells in tumors after PD-1 blockade. At the level of the study: No patient had prior checkpoint blockade, systemic immunosuppression, or radiotherapy within 4 weeks. Some patients also took daily vismodegib 150 mg during anti-PD-1 treatment. Treatment was either pembrolizumab 200 mg every 3 weeks or cemiplimab 350 mg every 2 weeks. Findings of the study overall: Peripheral recruitment is suggested, as some novel exhausted tumor clones were in pre-treatment blood.

Method: immunoSEQ multiplex PCR; TCRdb's copy keeps in-frame clones and lacks some. The sample shows approximately 60,000 clones, around 80% of them seen only once. The trim removed 4 bases at V and 2 bases at J, leaving 13 bases unmatched. The CDR3 covers 17 residues. The germline V gene encodes CDR1 LGHDT and CDR2 YNNKEL (reference sequence). The TCR originated in a human donor with basal cell carcinoma. This chain links TRBV3-1 (or the pseudogene TRBV3-2) with TRBJ2-5; 7 bases are a match to TRBD2. Sequenced here: PBMCs, sampled before anti-PD-1 treatment. The CDR3 sequence: CASSPSRGQRGQETQYF. The DNA of the CDR3 is TGTGCCAGCAGCCCTTCTCGTGGCCAGCGGGGTCAAGAGACCCAGTACTTC.